This TCR beta chain emerged from a study of beta chain features in type 1 diabetes. Study-wide background: Healthy donors and patients had similar age, gender and cell yields. The samples had about 100,000,000 sorted cells examined in all.

Isolated RNA was reverse transcribed in full, so expressed TCRB transcripts were sequenced. Some clones are missing from TCRdb's copy, which holds only in-frame ones; the method was immunoSEQ multiplex PCR. The sample carries about 240,000 clones, about 30% recorded once. Sorted CD4+ subsets: naive, central memory, regulatory, stem cell-like memory (CD45RO/CCR7/CD25/CD127/CD95/CD27 panel). This clone occurred a few times. A much more abundant neighbour one base away suggests this may be a read error. The CDR3 runs to 16 residues. Unmatched junction bases numbered 8, after V lost 3 bases and J lost 3 bases. Per the germline V gene, CDR1 is SQVTM and CDR2 is ANQGSEA.

The chain carries TRBV29-1 and TRBJ2-6; 7 bases map to TRBD2. This clonotype originated in a man aged 25 to 40 in good health. Specimen: central memory CD4+ T cells from blood. The CDR3 loop reads CSVDGRPTGGANVLTF. The CDR3 nucleotides read TGCAGCGTTGACGGGAGGCCCACCGGTGGGGCCAACGTCCTGACTTTC.